The clone carrying this T cell receptor beta chain was counted a few times. Its cognate antigen is unknown. This specimen comes from a study of cytomegalovirus exposure and HLA in healthy donors. Study-level information: Early on, a data release was issued that held roughly 84 million unique TCRs from HLA-typed donors. Study-wide points: One cluster of highly shared sequence variants probably arose as a sequencing artifact. Cytomegalovirus-associated TCR beta chains were listed, numbering 164. Reports described diagnosis of cytomegalovirus status by the classifier as highly specific and sensitive.

The study ran its PCR with 60 Vbeta and 13 Jbeta primers. Assay: immunoSEQ multiplex PCR; the TCRdb copy retains only in-frame clones and omits some. The top ten hold around a third of the sample, which has about 60,000 clones, 70% to 75% seen once. Looked up from germline, CDR1 is SGHRS and CDR2 is YFSETQ. This CDR3 comprises 14 residues. Trimming took 2 bases from V and 1 from J, leaving 9 bases between them. The clonotype originates from a man aged 40-49 years in good health and CMV-seropositive. Sequencing was performed on PBMCs. This chain joins TRBV5-1 and TRBJ1-1; no clear D gene. The CDR3 sequence is CASSLGEENTEAFF. DNA for the CDR3: TGCGCCAGCAGCTTAGGAGAGGAGAACACTGAAGCTTTCTTT.